This is a list of T cell receptor beta chains from one sample in a study of T cell responses to AZD1222 COVID-19 vaccine. TCRdb keeps only in-frame clones here, not all; method: immunoSEQ multiplex PCR. The sample consists of over 150,000 clones, 85% to 90% of them appearing once. The sequencing here drew on peripheral blood, taken 28 days after the second AZD1222 dose. These receptors originate from an adult who received the AZD1222 COVID-19 vaccine. CDR3s include the opening cysteine and the closing phenylalanine or tryptophan.

j_call | v_call | cdr3_aa
TRBJ2-7 | TRBV29-1 | CSVGLTGEQYF
TRBJ2-5 | TRBV7-2 | CASSRTGDLRETQYF
TRBJ1-4 | TRBV5-6 | CASAPPRGAPGNEKLFF
TRBJ1-2 | TRBV6-6 | CASSTSGAGDYGYTF
TRBJ2-7 | TRBV6-6 | CASTPGGSNEQYF
TRBJ1-1 | TRBV2 | CASRDARTGGAFF
TRBJ2-5 | TRBV4-1 | CASSPTVGRETQYF
TRBJ2-2 | TRBV9 | CASSVVRTGELFF
TRBJ2-7 | TRBV12-3/TRBV12-4 | CASTGRGPYEQYF
TRBJ1-6 | TRBV5-6 | CASSYFSGARNSPLHF
TRBJ1-1 | TRBV4-1 | CASSQGWGGGSNTEAFF
TRBJ1-5 | TRBV5-6 | CASSYGENQPQHF
TRBJ2-2 | TRBV7-2 | CASSLNKGGLGELFF
TRBJ2-4 | TRBV4-1 | CASSQGWAAKNIQYF
TRBJ1-2 | TRBV18 | CASSQSTGRTYGYTF
TRBJ2-1 | TRBV25-1 | CASSALGGSSYNEQFF
TRBJ2-2 | TRBV2 | CASRRTDTGELFF
TRBJ2-5 | TRBV2 | CASRVVPAETQYF
TRBJ2-3 | TRBV4-3 | CASSQGRSWKTDTQYF
TRBJ2-1 | TRBV5-1 | CASSLGGPGNEQFF
TRBJ1-2 | TRBV6-5 | CASRGQGQPNYGYTF
TRBJ2-7 | TRBV11-2 | CASSLEVWTSGHSYEQYF
TRBJ2-7 | TRBV14 | CASSLGGGSEQYF
TRBJ1-2 | TRBV29-1 | CSVIFQGTSTF
TRBJ1-5 | TRBV3-1/TRBV3-2 | CASSHRVDQPQHF
TRBJ2-1 | TRBV29-1 | CSVAFFMGLRNNEQFF
TRBJ1-4 | TRBV5-1 | CASSPSLTAVSKLFF
TRBJ1-5 | TRBV5-8 | CASRKSNQPQHF
TRBJ2-1 | TRBV5-1 | CASSLGTSGSNEQFF
TRBJ1-1 | TRBV5-5 | CASSTVNTEAFF
TRBJ1-2 | TRBV7-9 | CASSAGQGTRFF
TRBJ1-5 | TRBV7-9 | CASTHGGTGGNQPQHF
TRBJ1-6 | TRBV21-1 | CASSKEMTGNHNSPLHF
TRBJ1-3 | TRBV3-1/TRBV3-2 | CASSQPQGTGNTIYF
TRBJ2-1 | TRBV9 | CASSLAGTSIGNEQFF
TRBJ2-3 | TRBV2 | CATRAGGSTDTQYF
TRBJ1-6 | TRBV3-1/TRBV3-2 | CASSQEGVRSPLHF
TRBJ1-2 | TRBV7-9 | CASSPIPAGYYGYTF
TRBJ2-7 | TRBV5-1 | CASKASYEVGQYF
TRBJ1-1 | TRBV20-1 | CIGRGDTEAFF
TRBJ2-2 | TRBV9 | CASSVLPARLSTGELFF
TRBJ2-3 | TRBV21-1 | CASSKEDPPNFRTDTQYF
TRBJ1-4 | TRBV11-2 | CASSLAAGGRVEKLFF
TRBJ1-6 | TRBV7-2 | CASSSGWDRKGSPLHF
TRBJ1-2 | TRBV5-1 | CASSFDRVGYTF
TRBJ2-7 | TRBV6-5 | CASSYWGEQYF
TRBJ2-1 | TRBV7-9 | CASMLLAAYNEQFF
TRBJ1-1 | TRBV5-8 | CASKSGKWTEAFF
TRBJ1-3 | TRBV6-5 | CASSYTNRVPGNTIYF
TRBJ1-6 | TRBV2 | CASRGVAYNSPLHF
TRBJ2-1 | TRBV6-6 | CASRTTTGGSYNEQFF
TRBJ2-1 | TRBV5-4 | CASSLAGERRTEQFF
TRBJ1-5 | TRBV19 | CASSIRLLRDSNQPQHF
TRBJ1-6 | TRBV4-3 | CASSMTNNSPLHF
TRBJ1-5 | TRBV30 | CAWSVIGGQPQHF